Listed below are T cell receptor beta chains from one sample, sequenced in a study of blood T cell repertoires in COVID-19. TCRdb's copy holds only in-frame clones and misses some; the assay was immunoSEQ multiplex PCR. The sample consists of around 140,000 clones, approximately 80% of them appearing once. Input material: peripheral blood. These receptors originate from a human donor in a cohort sampled during active COVID-19. CDR3s include the opening cysteine and the closing phenylalanine or tryptophan. The D gene is left open where the match is weak. Not all rows give a size; the values are once, few, many and, for expanded clones, a class.

size: -
D: TRBD2
V: TRBV3-1/TRBV3-2
J: TRBJ2-5
CDR3: CASSSGLAGSFQETQYF
DNA: TGTGCCAGCAGCTCCGGACTAGCGGGGTCTTTTCAAGAGACCCAGTACTTC

size: -
D: -
V: TRBV7-9
J: TRBJ2-5
CDR3: CASRHYLGQARETQYF
DNA: TGTGCCAGCAGGCACTATTTGGGGCAGGCGAGGGAGACCCAGTACTTC

size: once
D: -
V: TRBV2
J: TRBJ1-6
CDR3: CASSEAVYSPLHF
DNA: TGTGCCAGCAGTGAGGCGGTTTATTCACCCCTCCACTTT

size: -
D: TRBD1
V: TRBV18
J: TRBJ2-7
CDR3: CASSRDRGDEQYF
DNA: TGTGCCAGCTCACGTGACAGGGGCGACGAGCAGTACTTC

size: -
D: -
V: TRBV18
J: TRBJ2-1
CDR3: CASSPPTGGGRNEQFF
DNA: TGTGCCAGCTCACCACCAACCGGCGGGGGCCGAAATGAGCAGTTCTTC

size: -
D: -
V: TRBV19
J: TRBJ1-5
CDR3: CASKRSDSSNQPQHF
DNA: TGTGCCAGTAAGCGGTCAGACTCGAGCAATCAGCCCCAGCATTTT

size: -
D: TRBD2
V: TRBV15
J: TRBJ2-6
CDR3: CATSRDSGDGANVLTF
DNA: TGTGCCACCAGCAGAGATAGCGGGGATGGGGCCAACGTCCTGACTTTC

size: once
D: TRBD1
V: TRBV7-2
J: TRBJ2-7
CDR3: CASSLEWDRGYEQYF
DNA: TGTGCCAGCAGCTTAGAATGGGACAGGGGGTACGAGCAGTACTTC

size: -
D: TRBD2
V: TRBV7-8
J: TRBJ2-7
CDR3: CASSQRLAGNSYEQYF
DNA: TGTGCCAGCAGCCAAAGACTAGCGGGAAACTCCTACGAGCAGTACTTC

size: -
D: -
V: TRBV5-1
J: TRBJ2-5
CDR3: CASSPGPGRFRGETQYF
DNA: TGCGCCAGCAGCCCCGGGCCAGGACGTTTTAGGGGAGAGACCCAGTACTTC

size: -
D: -
V: TRBV18
J: TRBJ2-3
CDR3: CASSPTGLGTDTQYF
DNA: TGTGCCAGCTCACCAACAGGGCTGGGGACAGATACGCAGTATTTT

size: few
D: -
V: TRBV7-8
J: TRBJ2-7
CDR3: CASSPPPFASTSSYEQYF
DNA: TGTGCCAGCAGCCCTCCCCCTTTTGCTAGCACCAGCTCCTACGAGCAGTACTTC

size: -
D: -
V: TRBV4-3
J: TRBJ1-2
CDR3: CASSSQASPFYGYTF
DNA: TGCGCCAGCAGCTCACAGGCCTCCCCGTTTTATGGCTACACCTTC

size: -
D: -
V: TRBV3-1/TRBV3-2
J: TRBJ1-6
CDR3: CASSQGWGDSPLHF
DNA: TGTGCCAGCAGCCAAGGATGGGGGGATTCACCCCTCCACTTT

size: -
D: -
V: TRBV11-2
J: TRBJ1-2
CDR3: CASSLGSVAGRDGYTF
DNA: TGTGCCAGCAGCTTAGGATCGGTCGCAGGGAGGGATGGCTACACCTTC

size: -
D: TRBD1
V: TRBV7-2
J: TRBJ2-3
CDR3: CASSLAGQGTDTQYF
DNA: TGTGCCAGCAGCTTAGCGGGACAGGGCACAGATACGCAGTATTTT

size: -
D: -
V: TRBV28
J: TRBJ1-1
CDR3: CASSLTVQVIETSWYAEAFF
DNA: TGTGCCAGCAGTCTGACCGTACAGGTTATAGAGACCTCATGGTACGCTGAAGCTTTCTTT

size: -
D: TRBD2
V: TRBV5-1
J: TRBJ2-1
CDR3: CASSIASGPYNEQFF
DNA: TGCGCCAGCAGCATAGCTAGCGGGCCCTACAATGAGCAGTTCTTC

size: -
D: -
V: TRBV15
J: TRBJ1-5
CDR3: CATSRRRSGQPQHF
DNA: TGTGCCACCAGCCGGCGGCGGTCCGGGCAGCCCCAGCATTTT

size: -
D: -
V: TRBV19
J: TRBJ2-7
CDR3: CASSTDSYEQYF
DNA: TGTGCCAGTAGTACAGACAGCTACGAGCAGTACTTC

size: -
D: -
V: TRBV2
J: TRBJ2-3
CDR3: CASSVQKNLMTSTDTQYF
DNA: TGTGCCAGCAGTGTTCAGAAAAACCTTATGACTAGCACAGATACGCAGTATTTT

size: once
D: -
V: TRBV7-9
J: TRBJ2-7
CDR3: CASSTGTSFGQYF
DNA: TGTGCCAGCAGTACCGGGACATCCTTCGGGCAGTACTTC

size: -
D: -
V: TRBV7-9
J: TRBJ1-2
CDR3: CASSFREDDGYTF
DNA: TGTGCCAGCAGCTTTAGGGAGGACGACGGCTACACCTTC

size: -
D: TRBD1
V: TRBV6-5
J: TRBJ2-5
CDR3: CASSYGGQGGETQYF
DNA: TGTGCCAGCAGTTACGGGGGACAGGGCGGGGAGACCCAGTACTTC

size: -
D: TRBD1
V: TRBV2
J: TRBJ2-3
CDR3: CASRDRGDTQYF
DNA: TGTGCCAGCAGGGACAGGGGAGATACGCAGTATTTT

size: -
D: -
V: TRBV2
J: TRBJ2-7
CDR3: CASSTGRANYEQYF
DNA: TGTGCCAGCAGTACAGGGAGGGCTAACTACGAGCAGTACTTC

size: -
D: -
V: TRBV5-1
J: TRBJ1-6
CDR3: CASSDEYYRTSPLHF
DNA: TGCGCCAGCAGCGACGAATACTACAGGACTTCACCCCTCCACTTT

size: -
D: TRBD2
V: TRBV27
J: TRBJ2-7
CDR3: CASSPLAGESYEQYF
DNA: TGTGCCAGCAGTCCCTTAGCGGGAGAAAGCTACGAGCAGTACTTC

size: -
D: TRBD1
V: TRBV18
J: TRBJ2-5
CDR3: CASSPPGGAGETQYF
DNA: TGTGCCAGCTCACCACCAGGGGGCGCGGGAGAGACCCAGTACTTC

size: few
D: -
V: TRBV9
J: TRBJ2-1
CDR3: CASSVVGDEQFF
DNA: TGTGCCAGCAGCGTAGTCGGGGATGAGCAGTTCTTC

size: -
D: TRBD1
V: TRBV19
J: TRBJ1-2
CDR3: CASTGRGQGASGYTF
DNA: TGTGCCAGCACAGGGAGGGGGCAGGGGGCGTCTGGCTACACCTTC

size: -
D: TRBD2
V: TRBV7-2
J: TRBJ2-7
CDR3: CASSLTGSGGFSYEQYF
DNA: TGTGCCAGCAGCTTAACGGGTAGCGGGGGCTTCTCCTACGAGCAGTACTTC

size: -
D: -
V: TRBV6-5
J: TRBJ2-5
CDR3: CASSYSGAGETQYF
DNA: TGTGCCAGCAGTTACTCGGGGGCAGGAGAGACCCAGTACTTC

size: -
D: -
V: TRBV5-4
J: TRBJ2-7
CDR3: CASSLIDGSYEQYF
DNA: TGTGCCAGCAGCTTGATCGACGGGAGCTACGAGCAGTACTTC

size: few
D: -
V: TRBV20-1
J: TRBJ2-3
CDR3: CSAPISDTQYF
DNA: TGCAGTGCTCCTATCTCAGATACGCAGTATTTT

size: once
D: TRBD1
V: TRBV7-2
J: TRBJ2-5
CDR3: CASSSRQGGSETQYF
DNA: TGTGCCAGCAGCTCGAGACAGGGGGGATCAGAGACCCAGTACTTC

size: once
D: TRBD1
V: TRBV18
J: TRBJ2-7
CDR3: CASSRGQFYEQYF
DNA: TGTGCCAGCTCAAGGGGACAGTTCTACGAGCAGTACTTC

size: -
D: -
V: TRBV2
J: TRBJ2-5
CDR3: CASSEYETQYF
DNA: TGTGCCAGCAGTGAATATGAGACCCAGTACTTC

size: -
D: TRBD1
V: TRBV7-9
J: TRBJ2-7
CDR3: CASSRGTGMSAHEQYF
DNA: TGTGCCAGCAGCCGAGGGACAGGGATGTCCGCCCACGAGCAGTACTTC

size: -
D: TRBD2
V: TRBV5-4
J: TRBJ2-2
CDR3: CASSLAVRTSGSLAGELFF
DNA: TGTGCCAGCAGCTTGGCCGTTCGGACTAGCGGGAGTCTGGCCGGGGAGCTGTTTTTT

size: few
D: TRBD2
V: TRBV4-3
J: TRBJ2-7
CDR3: CASSQTSGTRSEQYF
DNA: TGCGCCAGCAGCCAAACTTCCGGGACTAGAAGTGAGCAGTACTTC

size: -
D: TRBD2
V: TRBV7-9
J: TRBJ2-1
CDR3: CASSPLAGGPNEQFF
DNA: TGTGCCAGCAGCCCTCTAGCGGGAGGGCCCAATGAGCAGTTCTTC

size: once
D: -
V: TRBV5-8
J: TRBJ2-1
CDR3: CASSRRVGEQFF
DNA: TGTGCCAGCAGCCGACGGGTCGGTGAGCAGTTCTTC

size: -
D: -
V: TRBV15
J: TRBJ2-5
CDR3: CATSRGQQETQYF
DNA: TGTGCCACCAGCAGAGGGCAGCAAGAGACCCAGTACTTC

size: -
D: -
V: TRBV6-5
J: TRBJ1-1
CDR3: CASSLDRPNTEAFF
DNA: TGTGCCAGCAGTCTTGACAGACCAAACACTGAAGCTTTCTTT

size: -
D: TRBD1
V: TRBV7-9
J: TRBJ1-4
CDR3: CASSLTGTGNEKLFF
DNA: TGTGCCAGCAGCTTAACCGGGACAGGGAATGAAAAACTGTTTTTT

size: once
D: TRBD1
V: TRBV7-9
J: TRBJ1-4
CDR3: CASSLGEVWDRGEKLFF
DNA: TGTGCCAGCAGCTTAGGAGAGGTCTGGGACAGGGGTGAAAAACTGTTTTTT

size: -
D: -
V: TRBV5-1
J: TRBJ2-1
CDR3: CASSLVGANEQFF
DNA: TGCGCCAGCAGCTTGGTTGGGGCCAATGAGCAGTTCTTC

size: -
D: TRBD2
V: TRBV11-2
J: TRBJ2-7
CDR3: CASSVTSASSYEQYF
DNA: TGTGCCAGCAGCGTAACTAGCGCAAGCTCCTACGAGCAGTACTTC